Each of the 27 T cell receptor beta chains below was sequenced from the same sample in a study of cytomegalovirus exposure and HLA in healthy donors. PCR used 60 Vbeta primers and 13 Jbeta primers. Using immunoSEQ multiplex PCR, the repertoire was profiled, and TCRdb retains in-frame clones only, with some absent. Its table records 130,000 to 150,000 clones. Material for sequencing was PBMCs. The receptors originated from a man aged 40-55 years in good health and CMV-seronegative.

Here the CDR3 DNA reads TGTGCCACCAGTCAAGGAGGGAGTACCTACGAGCAGTACTTC. This translates into CATSQGGSTYEQYF. The genes are TRBV15 and TRBJ2-7, with a weak D call TRBD2 (6 bases). V was clipped by 6 bases and J by 2 bases, with 14 bases between them. This CDR3 region has 14 residues. The germline gives CDR1 LNHNV, CDR2 YYDKDF (reference sequence).

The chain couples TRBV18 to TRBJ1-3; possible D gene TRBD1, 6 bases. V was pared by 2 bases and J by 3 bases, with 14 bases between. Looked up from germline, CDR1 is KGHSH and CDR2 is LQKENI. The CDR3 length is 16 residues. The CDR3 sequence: CASSPLTGSLGNTIYF. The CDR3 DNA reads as TGTGCCAGCTCACCATTGACAGGTAGCCTTGGAAACACCATATATTTT.

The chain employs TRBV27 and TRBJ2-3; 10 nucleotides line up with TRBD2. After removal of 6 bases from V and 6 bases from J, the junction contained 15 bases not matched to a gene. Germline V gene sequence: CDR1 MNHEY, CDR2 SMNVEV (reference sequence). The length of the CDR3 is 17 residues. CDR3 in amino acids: CASRPLLAGSSPDTQYF. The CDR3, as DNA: TGTGCCAGCAGGCCGCTACTAGCGGGGAGCTCACCGGATACGCAGTATTTT.

CDR3 in DNA: TGTGCCAGCAGTGACTGGAGGGGGCAGGGGGGCTACACCTTC. Translating it yields CASSDWRGQGGYTF. This chain connects TRBV6-4 to TRBJ1-2; 7 nucleotides match TRBD1. Trimming took 1 base from V and 8 from J; bases not matched to a gene: 7. CDR1 MRHNA and CDR2 SNTAGT come from the germline V gene. The CDR3 consists of 14 residues.

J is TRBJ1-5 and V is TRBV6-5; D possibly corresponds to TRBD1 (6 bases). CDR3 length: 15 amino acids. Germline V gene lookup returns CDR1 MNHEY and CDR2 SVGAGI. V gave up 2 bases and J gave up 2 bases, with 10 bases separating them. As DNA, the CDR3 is TGTGCCAGCAGTTACGCTGGGGGCGGCAATCAGCCCCAGCATTTT. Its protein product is CASSYAGGGNQPQHF.

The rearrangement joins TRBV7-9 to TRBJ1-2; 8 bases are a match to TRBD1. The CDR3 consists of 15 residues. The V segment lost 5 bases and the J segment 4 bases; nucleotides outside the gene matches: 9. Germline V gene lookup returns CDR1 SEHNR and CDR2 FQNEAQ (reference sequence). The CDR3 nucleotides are TGTGCCAGCAGCCTTTTACAGGGGGTGGCCTATGGCTACACCTTC. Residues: CASSLLQGVAYGYTF.

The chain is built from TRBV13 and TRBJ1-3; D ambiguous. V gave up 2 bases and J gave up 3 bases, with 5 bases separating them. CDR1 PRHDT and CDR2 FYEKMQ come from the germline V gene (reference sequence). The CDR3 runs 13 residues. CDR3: CASSLRDGNTIYF. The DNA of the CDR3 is TGTGCCAGCAGCTTACGCGATGGAAACACCATATATTTT.

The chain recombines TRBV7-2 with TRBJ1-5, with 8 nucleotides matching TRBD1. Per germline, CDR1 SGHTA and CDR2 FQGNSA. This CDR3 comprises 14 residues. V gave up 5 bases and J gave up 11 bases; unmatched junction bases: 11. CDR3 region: CASSPGQGVGSQHF. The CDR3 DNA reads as TGTGCCAGCAGCCCCGGACAGGGAGTCGGGTCCCAGCATTTT. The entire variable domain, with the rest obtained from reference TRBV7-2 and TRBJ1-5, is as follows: GAGVSQSPSNKVTEKGKDVELRCDPISGHTALYWYRQSLGQGLEFLIYFQGNSAPDKSGLPSDRFSAERTGGSVSTLTIQRTQQEDSAVYLCASSPGQGVGSQHFGDGTRLSIL.

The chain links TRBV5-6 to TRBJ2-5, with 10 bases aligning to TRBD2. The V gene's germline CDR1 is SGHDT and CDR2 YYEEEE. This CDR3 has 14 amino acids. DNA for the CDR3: TGTGCTAGCGGGAGGCAGGTAGGGCAAGAGACCCAGTACTTC. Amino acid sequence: CASGRQVGQETQYF.

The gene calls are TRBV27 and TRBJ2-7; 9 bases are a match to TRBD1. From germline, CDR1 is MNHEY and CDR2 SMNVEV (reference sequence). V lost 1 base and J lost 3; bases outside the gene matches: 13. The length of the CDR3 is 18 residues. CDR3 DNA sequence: TGTGCCAGCAGTTTATACACCCCGGCGGACAGGGGTTACTACGAGCAGTACTTC. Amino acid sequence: CASSLYTPADRGYYEQYF.

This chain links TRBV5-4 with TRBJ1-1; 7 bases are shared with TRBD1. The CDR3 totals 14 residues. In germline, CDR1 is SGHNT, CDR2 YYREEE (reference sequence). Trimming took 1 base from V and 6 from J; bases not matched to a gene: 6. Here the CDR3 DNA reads TGTGCCAGCAGCTTGACAGGGGCTATTGCTGAAGCTTTCTTT. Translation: CASSLTGAIAEAFF.

The CDR3 DNA follows: TGTGCCAGCAGCCCTCCCTCCTACAATGAGCAGTTCTTC. Translating it yields CASSPPSYNEQFF. The chain is built from TRBV7-2 and TRBJ2-1, with no clear D. In germline, CDR1 is SGHTA, CDR2 FQGNSA. The CDR3 runs to 13 residues. The ends were cut back, 5 bases at V and 0 bases at J, with 5 bases in the middle.

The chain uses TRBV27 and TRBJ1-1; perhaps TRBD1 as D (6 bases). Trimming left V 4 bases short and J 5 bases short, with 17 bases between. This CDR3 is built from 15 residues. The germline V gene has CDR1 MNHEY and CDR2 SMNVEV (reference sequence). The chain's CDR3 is CASSSRQASGTEAFF. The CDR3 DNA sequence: TGTGCCAGCAGTTCGCGACAGGCCTCAGGGACTGAAGCTTTCTTT.

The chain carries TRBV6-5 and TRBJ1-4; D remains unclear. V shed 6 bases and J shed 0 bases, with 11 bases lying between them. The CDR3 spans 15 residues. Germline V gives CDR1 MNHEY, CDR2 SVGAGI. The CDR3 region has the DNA TGTGCCAGCAGACGCCTGTCAGCAACTAATGAAAAACTGTTTTTT. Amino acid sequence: CASRRLSATNEKLFF.

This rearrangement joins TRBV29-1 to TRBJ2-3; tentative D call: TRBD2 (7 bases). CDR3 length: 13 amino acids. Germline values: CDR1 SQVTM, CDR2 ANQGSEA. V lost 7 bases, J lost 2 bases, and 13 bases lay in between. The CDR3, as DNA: TGCAGCGCCGCGGGGGCTTTCACAGATACGCAGTATTTT. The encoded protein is CSAAGAFTDTQYF.

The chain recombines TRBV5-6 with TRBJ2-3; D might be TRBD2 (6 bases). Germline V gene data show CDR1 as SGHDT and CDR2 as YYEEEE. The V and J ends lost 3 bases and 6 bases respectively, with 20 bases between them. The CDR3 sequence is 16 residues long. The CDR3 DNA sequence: TGTGCCAGCAGCTCCCGGACATCCGGAGGGTTGGATACGCAGTATTTT. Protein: CASSSRTSGGLDTQYF.

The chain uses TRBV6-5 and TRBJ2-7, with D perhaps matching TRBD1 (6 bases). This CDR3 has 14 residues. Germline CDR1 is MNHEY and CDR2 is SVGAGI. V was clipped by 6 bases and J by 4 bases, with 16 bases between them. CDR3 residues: CASRPPGQEYEQYF. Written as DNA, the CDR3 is TGTGCCAGCAGGCCACCGGGACAAGAATACGAGCAGTACTTC.

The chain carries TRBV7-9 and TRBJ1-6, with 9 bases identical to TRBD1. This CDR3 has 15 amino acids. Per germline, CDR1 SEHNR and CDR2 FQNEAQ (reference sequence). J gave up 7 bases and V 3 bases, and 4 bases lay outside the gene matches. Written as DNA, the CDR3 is TGTGCCAGCAGCTTTACAGGGGGCAAGAATTCACCCCTCCACTTT. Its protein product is CASSFTGGKNSPLHF.

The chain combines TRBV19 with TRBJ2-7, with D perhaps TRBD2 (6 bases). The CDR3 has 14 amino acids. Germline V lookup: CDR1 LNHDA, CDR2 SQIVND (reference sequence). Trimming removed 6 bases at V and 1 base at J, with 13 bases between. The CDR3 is CASSNRDSSYEQYF. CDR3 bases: TGTGCCAGTAGCAACCGGGACTCGTCCTACGAGCAGTACTTC.

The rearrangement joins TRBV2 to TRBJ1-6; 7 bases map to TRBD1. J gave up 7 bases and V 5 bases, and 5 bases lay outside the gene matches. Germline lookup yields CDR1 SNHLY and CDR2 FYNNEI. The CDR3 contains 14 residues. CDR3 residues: CASSTRQGNSPLHF. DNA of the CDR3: TGTGCCAGCAGTACTAGACAGGGCAATTCACCCCTCCACTTT.

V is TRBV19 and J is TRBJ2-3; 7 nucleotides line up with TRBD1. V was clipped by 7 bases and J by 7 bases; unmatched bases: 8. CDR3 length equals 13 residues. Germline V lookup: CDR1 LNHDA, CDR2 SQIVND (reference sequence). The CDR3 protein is CASTDRVPHTQYF. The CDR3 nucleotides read TGTGCCAGTACAGACAGGGTACCGCATACGCAGTATTTT.

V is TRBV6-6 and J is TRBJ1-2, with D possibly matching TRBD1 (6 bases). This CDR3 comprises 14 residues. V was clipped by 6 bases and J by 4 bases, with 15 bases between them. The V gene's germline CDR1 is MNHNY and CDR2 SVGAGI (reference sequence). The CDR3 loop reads CASRPPTGVYGYTF. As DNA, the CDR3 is TGTGCCAGCAGGCCCCCGACAGGAGTCTATGGCTACACCTTC.

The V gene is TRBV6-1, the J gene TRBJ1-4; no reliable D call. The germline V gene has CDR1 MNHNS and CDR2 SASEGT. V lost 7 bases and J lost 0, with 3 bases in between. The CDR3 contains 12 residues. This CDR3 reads CASTTTNEKLFF. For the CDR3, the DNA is TGTGCCAGCACAACAACTAATGAAAAACTGTTTTTT.

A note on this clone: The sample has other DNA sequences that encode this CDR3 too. The CDR3 DNA reads as TGTGCCATCAGTGAGGCGCCGGGACTGACGAATGAAAAACTGTTTTTT. This translates into CAISEAPGLTNEKLFF. J is TRBJ1-4 and V is TRBV10-3; possibly TRBD1 for D (5 bases). The CDR3 spans 16 residues. Germline V gene sequence: CDR1 ENHRY, CDR2 SYGVKD. Trimming shortened V by 2 bases and J by 5 bases, and 15 bases separated the two germline ends.

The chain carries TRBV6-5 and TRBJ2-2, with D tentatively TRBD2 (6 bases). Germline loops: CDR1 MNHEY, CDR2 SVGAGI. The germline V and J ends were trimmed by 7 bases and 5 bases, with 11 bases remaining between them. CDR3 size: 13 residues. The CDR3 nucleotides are TGTGCCAGCACCCCGGCGGGAACCGGGGAGCTGTTTTTT. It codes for CASTPAGTGELFF.

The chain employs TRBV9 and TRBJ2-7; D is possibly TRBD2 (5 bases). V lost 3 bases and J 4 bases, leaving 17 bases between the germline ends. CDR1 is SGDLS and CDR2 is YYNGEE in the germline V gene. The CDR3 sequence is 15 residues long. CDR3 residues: CASSEVPGRGYEQYF. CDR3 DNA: TGTGCCAGCAGCGAAGTACCAGGTCGCGGGTACGAGCAGTACTTC.

CDR3 in amino acids: CASSQGAQGSWYGYTF. The CDR3 DNA sequence: TGCGCCAGCAGCCAAGGGGCACAGGGGTCATGGTATGGCTACACCTTC. The chain uses TRBV4-1 and TRBJ1-2; 7 bases fit TRBD1. V shed 1 base, J shed 5 bases, and the junction held 10 bases outside the gene matches. The germline CDR1 and CDR2 sequences are MGHRA and YSYEKL. This CDR3 contains 16 residues.